The clone carrying this T cell receptor (beta chain) was seen ten or more times. This specimen belongs to a study of T cell repertoires in cytomegalovirus infection. CDR1 and CDR2 from the germline V gene are ENHRY and SYGVKD. The trim removed 7 bases at V and 2 bases at J, leaving 7 bases unmatched. The CDR3 extends over 15 amino acids. From the reads, TCRdb called clonotypes with MiXCR, one entry per CDR3 protein. This sample has 200,000 to 250,000 distinct CDR3 sequences, with 6.5% found just once. J is TRBJ2-2 and V is TRBV10-3; 7 nucleotides line up with TRBD1. The specimen sequenced was PBMCs. This TCR derives from a human donor in good health (CMV status not recorded). Some clones in this sample may be carry-over from other donors' samples. The chain's CDR3 is CAITTGTANTGELFF. The CDR3 DNA is TGTGCCATCACCACCGGGACAGCCAACACCGGGGAGCTGTTTTTT.